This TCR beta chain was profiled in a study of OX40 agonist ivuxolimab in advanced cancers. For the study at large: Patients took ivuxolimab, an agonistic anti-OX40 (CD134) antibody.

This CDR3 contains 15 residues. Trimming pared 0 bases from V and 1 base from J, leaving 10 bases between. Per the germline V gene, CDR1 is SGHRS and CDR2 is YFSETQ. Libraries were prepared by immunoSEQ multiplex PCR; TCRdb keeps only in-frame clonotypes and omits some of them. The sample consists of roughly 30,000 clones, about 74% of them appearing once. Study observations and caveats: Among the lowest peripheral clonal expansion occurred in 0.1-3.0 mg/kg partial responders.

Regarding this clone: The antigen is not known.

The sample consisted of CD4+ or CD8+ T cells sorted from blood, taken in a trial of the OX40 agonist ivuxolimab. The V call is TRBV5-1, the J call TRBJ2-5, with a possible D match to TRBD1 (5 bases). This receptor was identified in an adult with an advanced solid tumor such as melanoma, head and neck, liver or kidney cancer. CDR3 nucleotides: TGCGCCAGCAGCTTGGCCTTTGACAGCCAAGAGACCCAGTACTTC. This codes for CASSLAFDSQETQYF.